The entry below describes one T cell receptor (beta chain). The antigen remains unidentified. V lost 3 bases to trimming and J lost 1 base; unmatched junction nucleotides: 6. Germline V gene data show CDR1 as MNHEY and CDR2 as SMNVEV (reference sequence). CDR3 length: 17 residues. These data originate in a study of cytomegalovirus exposure and HLA in healthy donors. Study-level results: Despite most TCR sequences being rare, some public TCRs occurred in many donors. Of the V segments, some could not be distinguished, including TRBV6-2 and TRBV6-3, and were excluded.

The primer mix had 60 Vbeta and 13 Jbeta primers. Sequencing was performed with immunoSEQ multiplex PCR; in TCRdb, only in-frame clones are kept and a portion is missing. Of 130,000 or so clones listed, 70% to 75% are singletons. The origin of this receptor is a male donor in good health and CMV-seronegative. The chain employs TRBV27 and TRBJ2-7; 13 bases align to TRBD2. The sample comprised PBMCs. The CDR3 region has the DNA TGTGCCAGCAGTTTCTCGGGACTAGCGGGGAAGTCCTACGAGCAGTACTTC. Translating it yields CASSFSGLAGKSYEQYF.